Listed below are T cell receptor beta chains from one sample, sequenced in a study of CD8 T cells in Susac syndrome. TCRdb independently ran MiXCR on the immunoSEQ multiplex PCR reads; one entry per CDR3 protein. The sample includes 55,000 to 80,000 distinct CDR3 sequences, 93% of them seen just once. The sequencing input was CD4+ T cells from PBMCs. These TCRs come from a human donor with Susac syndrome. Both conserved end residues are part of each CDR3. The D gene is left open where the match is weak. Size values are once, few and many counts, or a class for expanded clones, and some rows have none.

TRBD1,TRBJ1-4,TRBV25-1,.,CASSDRDRGLGKLFF,TGTGCCAGCAGTGATCGGGACAGGGGGCTAGGAAAACTGTTTTTT
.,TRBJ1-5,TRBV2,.,CASRRGIPSGPQHF,TGTGCCAGCAGGCGGGGGATCCCAAGCGGGCCCCAGCATTTT
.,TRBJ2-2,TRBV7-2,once,CASSQESPFNTGELFF,TGTGCCAGCAGCCAGGAAAGCCCCTTTAACACCGGGGAGCTGTTTTTT
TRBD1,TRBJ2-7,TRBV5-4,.,CASSTKTGTTYEQYF,TGTGCCAGCAGCACGAAGACAGGGACGACGTACGAGCAGTACTTC
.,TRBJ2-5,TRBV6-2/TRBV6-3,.,CASSSPLGSDQETQYF,TGTGCCAGCAGTTCCCCGTTGGGCAGCGATCAAGAGACCCAGTACTTC
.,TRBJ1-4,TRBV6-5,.,CASNPTAEGEKLFF,TGTGCCAGCAACCCGACTGCGGAAGGTGAAAAACTGTTTTTT
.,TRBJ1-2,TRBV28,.,CASSLLVSEAYGYTF,TGTGCCAGCAGTTTGTTGGTCAGCGAGGCATATGGCTACACCTTC
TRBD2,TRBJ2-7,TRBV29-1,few,CSVRLAGGVDEQYF,TGCAGCGTGCGCCTAGCGGGGGGAGTCGACGAGCAGTACTTC
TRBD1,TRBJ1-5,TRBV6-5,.,CASSYSAGQGNQPQHF,TGTGCCAGCAGTTACTCAGCGGGACAGGGGAATCAGCCCCAGCATTTT
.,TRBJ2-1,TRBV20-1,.,CSEGTYSYNEQFF,TGCAGTGAGGGGACCTACTCCTACAATGAGCAGTTCTTC
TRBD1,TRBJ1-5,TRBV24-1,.,CATSDTGGSNQPQHF,TGTGCCACCAGTGATACAGGGGGAAGCAATCAGCCCCAGCATTTT
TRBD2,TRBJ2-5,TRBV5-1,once,CASTLAGEETQYF,TGCGCCAGCACCTTAGCGGGGGAAGAGACCCAGTACTTC
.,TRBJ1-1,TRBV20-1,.,CSAPDKGGTEAFF,TGCAGTGCCCCCGACAAAGGGGGCACTGAAGCTTTCTTT
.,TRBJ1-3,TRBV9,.,CASSAGQWGGSNTIYF,TGTGCCAGCAGCGCCGGACAGTGGGGAGGGAGTAACACCATATATTTT
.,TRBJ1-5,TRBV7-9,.,CASSSTSREQPQHF,TGTGCCAGCAGCTCAACTAGTAGGGAGCAGCCCCAGCATTTT
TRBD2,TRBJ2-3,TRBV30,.,CAWSSGTSTDTQYF,TGTGCCTGGTCTAGCGGTACTAGCACAGATACGCAGTATTTT
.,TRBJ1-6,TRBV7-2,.,CASSWAVSSYNSPLHF,TGTGCCAGCAGCTGGGCCGTTTCCTCCTATAATTCACCCCTCCACTTT
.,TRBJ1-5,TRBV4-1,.,CASSQDGGIGNQPQHF,TGCGCCAGCAGCCAAGACGGCGGGATAGGCAATCAGCCCCAGCATTTT
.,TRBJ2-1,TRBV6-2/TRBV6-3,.,CASSYAAPPGYEQFF,TGTGCCAGCAGTTACGCCGCCCCGCCCGGTTATGAGCAGTTCTTC
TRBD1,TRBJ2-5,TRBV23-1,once,CASSQPKRRDAYDRANSGETQYF,TGCGCCAGCAGTCAACCCAAACGACGAGACGCTTACGACAGGGCAAACTCGGGAGAGACCCAGTACTTC
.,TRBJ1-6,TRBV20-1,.,CSAREAYPGSPNSPLHF,TGCAGTGCTAGAGAGGCTTACCCAGGCAGTCCGAATTCACCCCTCCACTTT
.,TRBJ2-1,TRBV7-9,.,CASSFQGQIGNEQFF,TGTGCCAGCAGCTTCCAGGGACAAATAGGTAATGAGCAGTTCTTC
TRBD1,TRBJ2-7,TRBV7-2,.,CASSRDSVPPSYEQYF,TGTGCCAGCAGCCGGGACAGCGTCCCACCTTCCTACGAGCAGTACTTC
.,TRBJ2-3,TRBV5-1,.,CASSPGQSFDTQYF,TGCGCCAGCAGCCCTGGACAGAGCTTCGATACGCAGTATTTT
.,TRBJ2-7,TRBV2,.,CASARQNYEQYF,TGTGCCAGCGCCAGGCAAAACTACGAGCAGTACTTC
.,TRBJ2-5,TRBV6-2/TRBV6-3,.,CASKAAGQETQYF,TGTGCCAGCAAAGCAGCGGGCCAAGAGACCCAGTACTTC
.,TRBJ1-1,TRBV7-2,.,CASSFSSGDTEAFF,TGTGCCAGCAGCTTTAGCTCGGGGGACACTGAAGCTTTCTTT
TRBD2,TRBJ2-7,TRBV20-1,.,CSARAPTSGGDEQYF,TGCAGTGCTAGAGCCCCGACTAGCGGGGGCGACGAGCAGTACTTC
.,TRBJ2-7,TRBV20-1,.,CSARHKAFSYEQYF,TGCAGTGCTAGGCACAAAGCCTTCTCCTACGAGCAGTACTTC
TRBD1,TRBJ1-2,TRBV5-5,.,CASSLSPGQGRLYGYTF,TGTGCCAGCAGCTTGTCACCGGGACAGGGTCGTTTGTATGGCTACACCTTC
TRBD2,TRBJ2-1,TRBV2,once,CASSTGRGDHEQFF,TGTGCCAGCAGTACAGGGCGGGGGGACCATGAGCAGTTCTTC
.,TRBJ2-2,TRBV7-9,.,CASSLVRGTGELFF,TGTGCCAGCAGCTTAGTTAGGGGAACCGGGGAGCTGTTTTTT
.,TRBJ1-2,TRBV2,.,CARSIRRAAGYTF,TGTGCCAGGTCTATCCGACGGGCGGCTGGCTACACCTTC
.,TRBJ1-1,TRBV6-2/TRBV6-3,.,CASSYSVGTEAFF,TGTGCCAGCAGTTACTCGGTGGGAACTGAAGCTTTCTTT
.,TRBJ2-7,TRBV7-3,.,CASSFNGGEQYF,TGTGCCAGCAGCTTCAACGGTGGCGAGCAGTACTTC
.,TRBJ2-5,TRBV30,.,CAWGDQGTETQYF,TGTGCCTGGGGCGACCAGGGGACAGAGACCCAGTACTTC
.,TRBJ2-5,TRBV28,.,CASSFRGTFQETQYF,TGTGCCAGCAGTTTCCGCGGGACTTTCCAAGAGACCCAGTACTTC
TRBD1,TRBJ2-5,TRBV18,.,CASSSQGARGTQYF,TGTGCCAGCTCATCACAGGGGGCGCGAGGGACCCAGTACTTC
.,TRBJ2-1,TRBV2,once,CASRATGVDEQFF,TGTGCCAGCAGGGCCACGGGGGTGGATGAGCAGTTCTTC
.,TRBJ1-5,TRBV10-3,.,CASTPGQRAQPQHF,TGTGCCAGCACACCAGGACAGCGGGCTCAGCCCCAGCATTTT
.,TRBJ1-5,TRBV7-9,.,CASSRTASQPQHF,TGTGCCAGCAGCCGGACAGCGTCTCAGCCCCAGCATTTT
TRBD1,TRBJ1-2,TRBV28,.,CASSPTGPGYTF,TGTGCCAGCAGCCCGACAGGGCCTGGCTACACCTTC
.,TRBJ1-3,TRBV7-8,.,CASSLVLQGSGNTIYF,TGTGCCAGCAGCTTAGTTCTTCAGGGGTCTGGAAACACCATATATTTT
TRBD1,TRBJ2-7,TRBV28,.,CASSLRPTGRNYEQYF,TGTGCCAGCAGTTTAAGGCCGACAGGGAGAAACTACGAGCAGTACTTC
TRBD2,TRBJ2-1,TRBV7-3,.,CASSPLAGGGPYNEQFF,TGTGCCAGCAGCCCCTTAGCGGGGGGGGGACCCTACAATGAGCAGTTCTTC
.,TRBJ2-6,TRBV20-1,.,CSARVAPGANVLTF,TGCAGTGCTAGAGTCGCTCCTGGGGCCAACGTCCTGACTTTC
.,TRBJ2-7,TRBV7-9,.,CASSPGLEQYF,TGTGCCAGCAGCCCCGGTCTCGAGCAGTACTTC
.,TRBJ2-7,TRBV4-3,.,CASSQVGPGVPHEQYF,TGCGCCAGCAGCCAAGTAGGGCCAGGGGTTCCACACGAGCAGTACTTC
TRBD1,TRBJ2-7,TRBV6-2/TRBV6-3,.,CASSPGTGSSYEQYF,TGTGCCAGCAGCCCCGGGACAGGTAGCTCCTACGAGCAGTACTTC
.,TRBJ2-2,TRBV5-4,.,CASSLPGDANTGELFF,TGTGCCAGCAGCTTGCCCGGGGACGCGAACACCGGGGAGCTGTTTTTT
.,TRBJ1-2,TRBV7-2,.,CASSLFRGEVGYTF,TGTGCCAGCAGCTTATTTAGGGGCGAGGTAGGCTACACCTTC
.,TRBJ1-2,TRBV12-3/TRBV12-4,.,CASSLLTNYGYTF,TGTGCCAGCAGTTTATTGACTAACTATGGCTACACCTTC
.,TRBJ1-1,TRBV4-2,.,CASSQEWKVGTEAFF,TGTGCCAGCAGCCAAGAGTGGAAGGTCGGCACTGAAGCTTTCTTT
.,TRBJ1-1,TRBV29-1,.,CSVDDLAHTEAFF,TGCAGCGTTGATGATCTGGCCCACACTGAAGCTTTCTTT
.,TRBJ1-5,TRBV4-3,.,CASSQDGRDQPQHF,TGCGCCAGCAGCCAAGATGGCAGGGATCAGCCCCAGCATTTT